The rows below give T cell receptor beta chains drawn from one sample of a study of T cell responses to AZD1222 COVID-19 vaccine. Libraries were prepared by immunoSEQ multiplex PCR; TCRdb keeps only in-frame clonotypes and omits some of them. The sample includes 75,000 to 80,000 clones, about 74% seen only once; the top ten take about 25%. Specimen: peripheral blood, collected 28 days after the second dose of the MenACWY control vaccine. The receptors were sampled from an adult who received the MenACWY meningococcal vaccine as a control. CDR3s include the opening cysteine and the closing phenylalanine or tryptophan. D genes are given only for firm matches.

d_call j_call v_call cdr3_aa
TRBD1 TRBJ2-7 TRBV11-2 CASSLANRGEQYF
- TRBJ2-7 TRBV28 CASSPPSGSYEQYF
TRBD2 TRBJ2-7 TRBV6-2/TRBV6-3 CASSSTGTSGTYEQYF
- TRBJ1-1 TRBV19 CATASMNTEAFF
- TRBJ1-3 TRBV19 CASSIIGGGNTIYF
- TRBJ1-1 TRBV10-2 CASSDRGNTEAFF
- TRBJ2-1 TRBV4-3 CASSQYPRGAYNEQFF
- TRBJ2-5 TRBV29-1 CSVEVAETQYF
TRBD2 TRBJ2-2 TRBV19 CASRSPGLAGDTGELFF
- TRBJ1-3 TRBV5-5 CASSWGVYGNTIYF
- TRBJ2-1 TRBV5-4 CASSLDRGEQFF
- TRBJ1-1 TRBV6-2/TRBV6-3 CASSYPRTGVNTEAFF
- TRBJ2-4 TRBV19 CASSRPLAKNIQYF
- TRBJ2-1 TRBV7-8 CASSPRRPPFYNEQFF
- TRBJ2-2 TRBV2 CASSEDSNTGELFF
- TRBJ1-1 TRBV10-3 CAISDGTMNTEAFF
- TRBJ1-4 TRBV18 CASSPNGGNEKLFF
TRBD1 TRBJ1-5 TRBV5-6 CASSLSGTGEQPQHF
- TRBJ1-1 TRBV19 CASSIPLGTEAFF
- TRBJ1-1 TRBV3-1/TRBV3-2 CASASGGGTEAFF
- TRBJ2-1 TRBV2 CASSYSNLDNEQFF
TRBD1 TRBJ1-5 TRBV28 CASSSGQEGQPQHF
- TRBJ2-3 TRBV4-1 CASSQDGDPPGDSTDTQYF
- TRBJ1-1 TRBV30 CAWSVRGAGAFF
- TRBJ1-4 TRBV6-5 CASSHSPVEKLFF
- TRBJ2-2 TRBV10-3 CAISESQGALNTGELFF
- TRBJ1-5 TRBV23-1 CASSQSGDDSNQPQHF
- TRBJ2-3 TRBV5-4 CASSLGADTQYF
- TRBJ1-1 TRBV5-1 CASSPGLSLEAFF
TRBD2 TRBJ2-3 TRBV5-1 CASSWTSPTDTQYF
- TRBJ2-3 TRBV5-1 CASSLGLRGGGTDTQYF
- TRBJ1-5 TRBV6-5 CASSPDRNQPQHF
TRBD2 TRBJ2-2 TRBV5-8 CASSLARLAGGPNTGELFF
- TRBJ1-2 TRBV21-1 CASSIPQGAEGYTF
TRBD2 TRBJ2-3 TRBV29-1 CSVEGREGTDTQYF
- TRBJ1-1 TRBV29-1 CSVEVRGRADTEAFF
- TRBJ1-3 TRBV6-5 CASSPSSGNTIYF
TRBD2 TRBJ2-3 TRBV11-2 CASSYLAGGGTDTQYF
- TRBJ2-7 TRBV5-1 CASSPTAGVQLEQYF
- TRBJ2-1 TRBV6-5 CASTRGTWVGQFF
- TRBJ2-7 TRBV30 CAWSGTGGEQYF
- TRBJ1-2 TRBV30 CAWGGTYVGYTF
- TRBJ2-6 TRBV3-1/TRBV3-2 CASSQDSSGANVLTF
- TRBJ1-2 TRBV4-2 CASSQDLGIYGYTF
- TRBJ1-5 TRBV27 CASSFPGPNQPQHF
- TRBJ1-5 TRBV9 CASSAQGTPDQPQHF
- TRBJ1-3 TRBV7-2 CASSLAPGAGNTIYF
- TRBJ1-1 TRBV15 CATSDSLNTEAFF
- TRBJ1-2 TRBV4-1 CASSQTITRGPNYGYTF
TRBD2 TRBJ2-5 TRBV7-8 CASSTRTSGGAWLSRQETQYF